This T cell receptor beta chain was documented in a study of shared clonotypes between healthy human individuals. Looking at the study overall: Sampling drew on donors who were a couple of women and a few men aged 18 to 49. Broader study findings: Generation probabilities were higher for clonotypes shared across all four sorted-subset donors than for unshared ones. The naive CD4 repertoires of a handful of donors were compared, and around 5% of clonotypes were shared.

As originally analysed: ImmunoSEQ gave junction-only sequences without quality scores, so filtering differed. Profiled with immunoSEQ multiplex PCR; TCRdb holds only in-frame clones, not every one. The D gene and trimming were derived from the DNA, and the V and J assignments and clone size from that table. In the table there are some 2.4 million clones, more than 85% of which are singletons. Turning to this clone: Its antigen remains unidentified.

CDR1 is SGHTS, CDR2 YDEGEE, per germline. V lost 0 bases to trimming and J lost 2 bases, with 12 bases between them. The CDR3 runs to 17 residues. V and J are TRBV5-8 and TRBJ2-6; a possible D gene is TRBD2 (5 bases). Sequenced input: naive CD4+ T cells from PBMCs. Regarding subset: CD45RA+ positively selected. The sequence came from a man younger than 30 in good health. Some clones in this sample may be carry-over from other donors' samples. The CDR3 is CASSLALRAAGANVLTF. As DNA, the CDR3 is TGTGCCAGCAGCTTGGCCTTGAGGGCGGCTGGGGCCAACGTCCTGACTTTC. The whole variable domain, filled in from reference TRBV5-8 and TRBJ2-6, reads EAGVTQSPTHLIKTRGQQATLRCSPISGHTSVYWYQQALGLGLQFLLWYDEGEERNRGNFPPRFSGRQFPNYSSELNVNALELEDSALYLCASSLALRAAGANVLTFGAGSRLTVL.